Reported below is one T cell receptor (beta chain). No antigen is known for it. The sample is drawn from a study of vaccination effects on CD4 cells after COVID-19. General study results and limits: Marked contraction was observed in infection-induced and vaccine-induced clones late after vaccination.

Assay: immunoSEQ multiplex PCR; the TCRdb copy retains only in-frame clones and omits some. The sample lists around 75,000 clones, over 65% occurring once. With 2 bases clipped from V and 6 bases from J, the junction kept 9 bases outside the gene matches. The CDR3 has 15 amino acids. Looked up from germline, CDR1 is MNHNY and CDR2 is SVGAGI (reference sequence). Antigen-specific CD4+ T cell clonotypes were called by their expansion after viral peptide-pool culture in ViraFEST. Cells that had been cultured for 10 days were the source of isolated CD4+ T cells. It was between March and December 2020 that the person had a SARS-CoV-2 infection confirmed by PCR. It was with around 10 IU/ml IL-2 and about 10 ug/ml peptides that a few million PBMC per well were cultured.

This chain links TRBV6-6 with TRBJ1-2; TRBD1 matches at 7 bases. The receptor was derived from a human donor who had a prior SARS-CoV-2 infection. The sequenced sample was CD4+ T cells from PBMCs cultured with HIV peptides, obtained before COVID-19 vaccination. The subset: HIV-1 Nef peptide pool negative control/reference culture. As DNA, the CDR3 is TGTGCCAGCAGTTACGCGGGAAGGACAGGAAATGGCTACACCTTC. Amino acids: CASSYAGRTGNGYTF.